This TCR beta chain derives from a study of T cell responses to AZD1222 COVID-19 vaccine. Overall study findings and caveats: After the peak T cell response, and only then, were repertoires sampled. Vaccine-associated CD4 TCRs spanned spike, dominant at 160-218 and 743-854. White British ancestry dominated among donors, who included more females, and clonal diversity was possibly underestimated.

As concerns this clone: Its antigen is unidentified.

Germline trimming cut 2 bases from V and 0 bases from J; bases unmatched to any gene: 7. CDR3 size: 16 residues. Germline CDR1 is GTSNPN and CDR2 is SVGIG (reference sequence). The protocol was immunoSEQ multiplex PCR, while the TCRdb copy is restricted to in-frame clones and leaves out a portion. The profile shows about 130,000 clones, about four fifths of them singletons. The sample here was peripheral blood, taken on day 0 of AZD1222 vaccination. The source is an adult in good health. V gene TRBV30 combines with J gene TRBJ1-5; TRBD1 agrees at 7 bases. In DNA, the CDR3 is TGTGCCTGGAGTCCCTATACAGGGGTTAGCAATCAGCCCCAGCATTTT. Encoded protein: CAWSPYTGVSNQPQHF.